This is a list of T cell receptor beta chains from one sample in a study of blood T cells in healthy people across ages. TCRdb fed the 5' RACE reads into MiXCR, producing one record per CDR3 protein. The sample yields about 630,000 distinct CDR3 sequences, roughly 21% seen once. Sequencing used blood. The origin of the receptors is a man in his 70s in good health. Each CDR3 is given with its conserved first and last residue. The D gene is left open where the match is weak. Clone size is shown for a subset of rows, as once, few, many or a class of expanded clone.

>.|.|TRBJ2-5|TRBV20-1
TGCAGTGCTAAGTGGAGTGTGGGGATAGAGACCCAGTACTTC
CSAKWSVGIETQYF
>.|.|TRBJ2-3|TRBV27
TGTGCCAGCAGTTTATACTCAGGAGACACAGATACGCAGTATTTT
CASSLYSGDTDTQYF
>.|few|TRBJ2-7|TRBV4-1
TGCGCCAGCAGCCCCTCCTGGAGGGGACCGGAATACGAGCAGTACTTC
CASSPSWRGPEYEQYF
>.|.|TRBJ2-3|TRBV12-3/TRBV12-4
TGTGCCAGCAGTTTAAGGGGTGGCACAGATACGCAGTATTTT
CASSLRGGTDTQYF
>.|.|TRBJ1-6|TRBV4-2
TGTGCCAGCAGCTTAGTGGTGGGAAGGGATTCACCCCTCCACTTT
CASSLVVGRDSPLHF
>.|few|TRBJ2-3|TRBV4-1
TGCGCCAGCAGCTTTCCGGAGGTGGCAGATACGCAGTATTTT
CASSFPEVADTQYF
>TRBD2|.|TRBJ2-3|TRBV7-9
TGTGCCAGCAGCACACGACTAGCGGGAGTGACAGATACGCAGTATTTT
CASSTRLAGVTDTQYF
>.|few|TRBJ1-1|TRBV28
TGTGCCAGCAGTTTATCATCGAACACTGAAGCTTTCTTT
CASSLSSNTEAFF
>.|.|TRBJ2-4|TRBV6-5
TGTGCCAGCACTACCCTCCGGGAACATAAAAACATTCAGTACTTC
CASTTLREHKNIQYF
>.|.|TRBJ2-4|TRBV10-3
TGTGCCATCAGTGACGGGGGAGCGGGTAAAAACATTCAGTACTTC
CAISDGGAGKNIQYF
>TRBD2|.|TRBJ2-5|TRBV20-1
TGCAGTGCTAGAGATGCGGGGGGCGGAGAGACCCAGTACTTC
CSARDAGGGETQYF
>.|.|TRBJ2-6|TRBV19
TGTGCCAGTAAATTCGCAGGGACCTCCCGCTCTGGGGCCAACGTCCTGACTTTC
CASKFAGTSRSGANVLTF
>.|.|TRBJ2-1|TRBV5-1
TGCGCCAGTAGCTTGGATCAGGGCGGCGAGTTCTTC
CASSLDQGGEFF
>TRBD2|.|TRBJ2-7|TRBV5-1
TGCGCCAGTACCGGGACTAGCGGCTCCTACGAGCAGTACTTC
CASTGTSGSYEQYF
>.|few|TRBJ2-1|TRBV7-9
TGTGCCAGCAGCTTAGACGGGATTGCCTACAATGAGCAGTTCTTC
CASSLDGIAYNEQFF
>.|many|TRBJ2-3|TRBV5-1
TGCGCCAGCAGCTTGGACAGACCTGACACAGATACGCAGTATTTT
CASSLDRPDTDTQYF
>.|many|TRBJ2-5|TRBV5-1
TGCGCCAGCAGCTTGGCCCCTAGCGAAGAGACCCAGTACTTC
CASSLAPSEETQYF
>.|many|TRBJ1-1|TRBV21-1
TGTGCCAGCAGCAAAGCCGGGGCCCCTAACACTGAAGCTTTCTTT
CASSKAGAPNTEAFF
>.|few|TRBJ2-1|TRBV7-2
TGTGCCAGCAGCCAGACGGGACTTGAGCAGTTCTTC
CASSQTGLEQFF
>.|few|TRBJ1-6|TRBV5-1
TGCGCCAGCAGCTTGGACAGCGATAATTCACCCCTCCACTTT
CASSLDSDNSPLHF
>.|many|TRBJ2-5|TRBV28
TGTGCCAGCAGTGAGCGCACCAAAGAGACCCAGTACTTC
CASSERTKETQYF
>.|few|TRBJ2-7|TRBV20-1
TGCAGTGCTATTCCATCCCTGGGCTACGAGCAGTACTTC
CSAIPSLGYEQYF
>TRBD2|.|TRBJ2-1|TRBV4-1
TGCGCCAGCAGCCAAGTACTGCCTAGCGGAGACAATGAGCAGTTCTTC
CASSQVLPSGDNEQFF